This T cell receptor beta chain was found in a study of cytomegalovirus exposure and HLA in healthy donors. Study-wide findings and caveats: Indistinguishability led to the exclusion of some V segments, TRBV6-2 and TRBV6-3 included.

The junction had 5 bases not matched to a gene; V was cut back by 2 bases and J by 1 base. The CDR3 is made up of 18 amino acids. CDR1 LNHNV and CDR2 YYDKDF come from the germline V gene (reference sequence). In the PCR, 60 Vbeta and 13 Jbeta primers were used. Only in-frame clones appear in the TCRdb table, and some are missing; sequencing was by immunoSEQ multiplex PCR. The data show hundreds of thousands of clones, approximately 82% seen once. On this clone itself: No antigen is known for it.

Sequenced material: PBMCs. The clonotype originates from a male donor in good health and CMV-seronegative. The rearrangement joins TRBV15 to TRBJ2-3, with TRBD2 matching 14 bases. In DNA, the CDR3 is TGTGCCACCAGCAGAACGACTAGCGGGAGGGCCGGCACAGATACGCAGTATTTT. Amino acids: CATSRTTSGRAGTDTQYF.